This TCR beta chain was retrieved from a study of cytomegalovirus exposure and HLA in healthy donors. In regard to this clone: Its antigen remains unidentified.

The CDR3 consists of 14 residues. With 2 bases removed from V and 0 bases from J, the gap between germline ends came to 7 bases. The germline V gene has CDR1 SGDLS and CDR2 YYNGEE. Notes on the study in general: Relative to equally common others, HLA-associated TCR beta chains showed greater clonal expansion in a later analysis.

PCR was performed using 60 Vbeta and 13 Jbeta primers. Clones were read by immunoSEQ multiplex PCR, and TCRdb kept only the in-frame ones, dropping some. The sample lists 100,000 to 150,000 clones, 65% to 80% occurring once. Sequenced: PBMCs. The clonotype comes from a woman in her thirties or forties in good health and CMV-seropositive. This chain joins TRBV9 and TRBJ2-3; TRBD2 might be the D (6 bases). The CDR3 coding sequence is TGTGCCAGCAGCGTCGGGACTAGCACAGATACGCAGTATTTT. Residues: CASSVGTSTDTQYF. Variable domain in full (rest from reference TRBV9 and TRBJ2-3): DSGVTQTPKHLITATGQRVTLRCSPRSGDLSVYWYQQSLDQGLQFLIQYYNGEERAKGNILERFSAQQFPDLHSELNLSSLELGDSALYFCASSVGTSTDTQYFGPGTRLTVL.